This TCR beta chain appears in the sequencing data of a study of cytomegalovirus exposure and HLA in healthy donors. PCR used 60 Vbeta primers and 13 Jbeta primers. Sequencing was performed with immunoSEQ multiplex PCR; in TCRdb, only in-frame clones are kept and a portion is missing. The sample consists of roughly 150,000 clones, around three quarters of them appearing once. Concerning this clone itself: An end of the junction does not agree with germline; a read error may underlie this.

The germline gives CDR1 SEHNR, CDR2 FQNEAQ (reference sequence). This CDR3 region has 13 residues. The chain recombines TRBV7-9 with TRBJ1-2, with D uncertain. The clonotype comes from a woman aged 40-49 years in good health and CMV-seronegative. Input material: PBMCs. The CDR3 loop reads CASSLEATAHNYF. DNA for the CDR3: TGTGCCAGCAGCTTAGAAGCGACGGCCCATAACTATTTC.